This TCR beta chain came from a study of cytotoxic CD8 clonotypes in ibrutinib-treated CLL. The CDR3 extends over 18 amino acids. Germline V gene lookup returns CDR1 LNHDA and CDR2 SQIVND (reference sequence). Trimming at V came to 3 bases and at J to 4 bases, leaving 15 bases not matched to a gene. Generated by immunoSEQ multiplex PCR, the TCRdb table keeps only in-frame clones and is missing some. The sample contains 250,000 to 350,000 clones, approximately 76% of which appear only once. The chain couples TRBV19 to TRBJ2-5; 9 bases match TRBD1. This receptor was obtained from a human donor with chronic lymphocytic leukemia. This specimen was PBMCs, taken at disease progression, from a patient treated with ibrutinib. As DNA, the CDR3 is TGTGCCAGTAGTATTAACCTTACGGGGACAGGGATGCGAGAGACCCAGTACTTC. Translating it yields CASSINLTGTGMRETQYF.